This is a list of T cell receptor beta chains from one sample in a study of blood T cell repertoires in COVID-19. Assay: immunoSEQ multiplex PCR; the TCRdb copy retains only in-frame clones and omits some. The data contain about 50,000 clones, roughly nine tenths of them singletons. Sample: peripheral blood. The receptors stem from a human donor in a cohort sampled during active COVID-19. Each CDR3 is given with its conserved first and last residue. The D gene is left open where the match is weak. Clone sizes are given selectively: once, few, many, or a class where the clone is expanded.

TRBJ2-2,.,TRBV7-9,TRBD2,CASSPGRGGTGELFF,TGTGCCAGCAGCCCAGGACGGGGGGGCACCGGGGAGCTGTTTTTT
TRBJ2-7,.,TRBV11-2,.,CASSLDGRDAYEQYF,TGTGCCAGCAGCTTAGATGGACGGGATGCCTACGAGCAGTACTTC
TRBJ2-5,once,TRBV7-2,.,CASSSVGGGMGKTQYF,TGTGCCAGCAGCTCTGTAGGGGGCGGGATGGGGAAGACCCAGTACTTC
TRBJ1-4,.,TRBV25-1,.,CASSALNEKLFF,TGTGCCAGCAGCGCACTTAATGAAAAACTGTTTTTT
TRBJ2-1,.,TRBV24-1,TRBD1,CATSDRDRAAYNEQFF,TGTGCCACCAGTGATCGCGACAGGGCAGCCTACAATGAGCAGTTCTTC
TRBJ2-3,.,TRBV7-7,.,CASSFQVGDTQYF,TGTGCTAGCAGCTTCCAGGTGGGAGATACGCAGTATTTT
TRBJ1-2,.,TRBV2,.,CASSTRTVSYGYTF,TGTGCCAGCAGTACCCGGACAGTTAGCTATGGCTACACCTTC
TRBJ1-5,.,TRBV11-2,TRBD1,CASTTGVQQPQHF,TGTGCCAGCACTACAGGGGTCCAGCAGCCCCAGCATTTT
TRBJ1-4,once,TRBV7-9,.,CASSQSLGHNEKLFF,TGTGCCAGCAGCCAATCCTTGGGCCATAATGAAAAACTGTTTTTT
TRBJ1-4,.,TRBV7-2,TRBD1,CASSLRDRVATNEKLFF,TGTGCCAGCAGCTTAAGGGACAGGGTTGCAACTAATGAAAAACTGTTTTTT